This record looks at one T cell receptor beta chain sequence and its context. This entry is derived from a study of blood T cell repertoires in COVID-19. The wider study: Spain, Italy and the United States supplied samples that represented acute and convalescent COVID-19.

In the original analysis: Amplification from reference gene primers served as the basis for estimated nucleated cell counts. Repertoires were generated with immunoSEQ multiplex PCR, while TCRdb's copy carries only in-frame clones and drops some. That table supplies the V and J calls and clone size; D and trimming were determined from the DNA. Of 330,000 or so clones listed, over 80% are singletons. Trimming took 8 bases from V and 3 from J, leaving 14 bases between them. The length of the CDR3 is 14 residues. The germline V gene has CDR1 KGHDR and CDR2 SFDVKD. This TCR was recovered from a young man with COVID-19, enrolled during active disease. Sequencing used peripheral blood. The gene calls are TRBV24-1 and TRBJ2-3, with D possibly TRBD2 on 5 matching bases. The DNA for the CDR3 is TGTGCCACCATGGCTAGCACGAATACAGATACGCAGTATTTT. This encodes CATMASTNTDTQYF.